The present T cell receptor (beta chain) was sequenced within a study of cytomegalovirus exposure and HLA in healthy donors. Whole-study results and caveats: Association with HLA alleles at 0.05 false discovery rate was found for around 15,000 TCR beta sequences in a later analysis. Later work showed greater clonal expansion in HLA-associated TCR beta chains than in equally common others.

The PCR was carried out with 60 Vbeta primers and 13 Jbeta primers. Sequenced by immunoSEQ multiplex PCR; TCRdb stores in-frame clones only, minus some. The table lists some 250,000 clones, about 81% of them singletons, with 5.4% in the top ten. Concerning this clone itself: Antigen specificity is unknown.

Sequences were obtained from PBMCs. This receptor was obtained from a woman aged 40 to 50 in good health and CMV-seropositive.

CDR3 in DNA: TGTGCCAGCAGCGGGAGACTAGCGGGAGTAGAAGAGCAGTACTTC. It yields the protein CASSGRLAGVEEQYF. The V and J genes are TRBV7-9 and TRBJ2-7; 12 bases agree with TRBD2. The CDR3 has 15 amino acids. V gave up 5 bases and J gave up 7 bases; unmatched junction bases: 9. Germline loops: CDR1 SEHNR, CDR2 FQNEAQ (reference sequence).